What follows are 7 T cell receptor beta chains derived from one specimen sequenced in a study of CD8 T cells in ankylosing spondylitis. General observations from the study: It appeared that ankylosing spondylitis blood was characterized by a TCR beta motif of under ten highly homologous variants.

TCRdb re-called the 5' RACE reads with MiXCR, one entry per CDR3 protein. The sample has approximately 440,000 distinct CDR3 sequences; 17% are singletons. Their antigens are not known. The sequenced sample consisted of blood, either unsorted or a sorted T cell fraction (not recorded which). The source is a male donor with ankylosing spondylitis.

This clonotype showed up just a few times. The chain links TRBV20-1 to TRBJ1-4, with D maybe TRBD1 (6 bases). CDR1 is DFQATT, CDR2 SNEGSKA, per germline (reference sequence). This CDR3 comprises 14 residues. V was shortened by 6 bases and J by 4 bases, with 15 bases between the two germline ends. The CDR3 reads CSAYPGAGNEKLFF. CDR3 nucleotides: TGCAGTGCCTATCCGGGGGCCGGTAATGAAAAACTGTTTTTT.

The gene calls are TRBV4-1 and TRBJ2-7; D ambiguous. This CDR3 contains 16 residues. Looked up from germline, CDR1 is MGHRA and CDR2 is YSYEKL. Trimming took 0 bases from V and 3 from J, leaving 15 bases between them. The CDR3 nucleotides are TGCGCCAGCAGCCAAGAGTGGTCTCAGCCAATCTACGAGCAGTACTTC. Encoded protein: CASSQEWSQPIYEQYF.

There are a few counts of this clonotype. The chain carries TRBV7-2 and TRBJ1-6; D might be TRBD1 (6 bases). The CDR3 consists of 16 residues. With 2 bases removed from V and 9 bases from J, the gap between germline ends came to 17 bases. CDR1 SGHTA and CDR2 FQGNSA come from the germline V gene. CDR3 in amino acids: CASSLMGQTSGSPLHF. In nucleotides, the CDR3 is TGTGCCAGCAGCTTAATGGGACAAACTAGTGGTTCACCCCTCCACTTT.

In its sample, this clonotype was seen many times. The V and J genes are TRBV10-2 and TRBJ2-1, with no clear D. The CDR3 length is 13 residues. Germline CDR1 and CDR2: WSHSY and SAAADI. The V end lost 2 bases, the J end lost 7 bases, and 9 bases lay between the germline ends. CDR3 sequence: CASSERLGNEQFF. DNA for the CDR3: TGCGCCAGCAGTGAGAGGTTGGGGAATGAGCAGTTCTTC.

The chain couples TRBV7-2 to TRBJ2-7; TRBD2 matches 8 bases. This CDR3 comprises 16 residues. The germline gives CDR1 SGHTA, CDR2 FQGNSA. V trimming: 7 bases; J trimming: 1 base; junction bases outside the gene matches: 12. CDR3 amino acids: CASKLHSGSRSYEQYF. The CDR3 nucleotides are TGTGCCAGCAAGCTGCACAGCGGGAGTAGGTCCTACGAGCAGTACTTC.

This clonotype was seen a few times. The rearrangement uses TRBV20-1 and TRBJ2-2; 11 bases map to TRBD2. Looked up from germline, CDR1 is DFQATT and CDR2 is SNEGSKA (reference sequence). V was clipped by 0 bases and J by 5 bases; unmatched bases: 5. This CDR3 region has 16 residues. The CDR3: CSARDSGGAVTGELFF. In DNA form, the CDR3 reads TGCAGTGCTAGAGATAGCGGGGGGGCCGTGACCGGGGAGCTGTTTTTT.

The rearrangement links TRBV5-1 to TRBJ2-7; D assignment may be TRBD1 or TRBD2 (6 bases each). This CDR3 is 15 amino acids long. Germline assignment: CDR1 SGHRS and CDR2 YFSETQ. Trimming shortened V by 4 bases and J by 3 bases, and 17 bases separated the two germline ends. The CDR3 reads CASSVSGALGYEQYF. In DNA, the CDR3 is TGCGCCAGCAGCGTCTCGGGGGCCTTAGGCTACGAGCAGTACTTC.